This T cell receptor (beta chain) was documented in a study of blood T cell repertoires in COVID-19. On the study more broadly: Samples of COVID-19 (acute and convalescent) were obtained from the United States, Italy and Spain. Nucleic acid was either cDNA or gDNA, and it came from T cells, B-cell-depleted T cells, or PBMCs.

Original methodology: Estimation of nucleated cell counts was performed using reference gene primer amplification. Profiled with immunoSEQ multiplex PCR; TCRdb holds only in-frame clones, not every one. That table furnishes V, J and clone size, whereas the DNA furnished D and trimming. Among some 100,000 clones listed, approximately 86% were seen once. With 0 bases clipped from V and 8 bases from J, the junction kept 3 bases outside the gene matches. The CDR3 sequence is 14 residues long. Germline CDR1 is SGHRS and CDR2 is YFSETQ. The clonotype comes from a human donor in a cohort sampled during active COVID-19. The gene calls are TRBV5-1 and TRBJ2-4, with 9 positions matching TRBD2. Sequencing was performed on peripheral blood. CDR3 region: CASSLGLAADIQYF. The CDR3 DNA follows: TGCGCCAGCAGCTTGGGACTAGCGGCGGACATTCAGTACTTC.